These 12 T cell receptor beta chains share one sample of origin, sequenced in a study of Ad26.COV2.S vaccination and SARS-CoV-2 variants. Treatment indicated: 15 to 20 received Ad26.COV2.S at low or high dose, single or two shots; about 5 received placebo; per-sample allocation not given. Each sample was drawn 63 days after the first injection (of vaccine or placebo). Clones were read by immunoSEQ multiplex PCR, and TCRdb kept only the in-frame ones, dropping some. The table lists about 680,000 clones, more than 80% of them singletons, with approximately 1.5% in the top ten. Sequencing was performed on peripheral blood, taken in a trial of Ad26.COV2.S vaccine versus placebo. These receptors came from a person aged 18-60 years who received the Ad26.COV2.S COVID-19 vaccine or a placebo.

The chain uses TRBV7-6 and TRBJ2-3, with D unclear. Trimming left V 4 bases short and J 1 base short, with 15 bases between. CDR1 SGHVS and CDR2 FNYEAQ come from the germline V gene. This CDR3 spans 16 amino acids. The CDR3 is CASSSGETRGTDTQYF. The CDR3 DNA follows: TGTGCCAGCAGCTCTGGGGAAACCCGGGGCACAGATACGCAGTATTTT.

Details on this clone: The same CDR3 is also encoded by other DNA sequences in this sample. CDR3 loop: CASSYSRGTEAFF. Here the CDR3 DNA reads TGTGCCAGCAGTTACTCCAGGGGAACTGAAGCTTTCTTT. The rearrangement uses TRBV6-5 and TRBJ1-1, with D perhaps TRBD1 (6 bases). CDR1 and CDR2 from the germline V gene are MNHEY and SVGAGI. Trimming took 0 bases from V and 5 from J, leaving 7 bases between them. The CDR3 is 13 residues long.

The rearrangement joins TRBV5-4 to TRBJ2-7; D may be TRBD2 (7 bases). Germline V gene data show CDR1 as SGHNT and CDR2 as YYREEE (reference sequence). V lost 3 bases and J lost 2, with 18 bases in between. CDR3 length equals 16 residues. The CDR3 spells CASSWGGQKTTYEQYF. In nucleotides, the CDR3 is TGTGCCAGCAGCTGGGGGGGGCAGAAAACTACCTACGAGCAGTACTTC.

V usage is TRBV7-2 and J usage is TRBJ2-1, with D maybe TRBD1 (6 bases). Trimming removed 1 base at V and 9 bases at J, with 25 bases between. Germline CDR1 SGHTA, CDR2 FQGNSA. The CDR3 spans 18 residues. CDR3 amino acids: CASSLVALLRGRGVEQFF. The CDR3 DNA sequence: TGTGCCAGCAGCTTAGTAGCCCTTCTCAGGGGAAGAGGTGTTGAGCAGTTCTTC.

The V call is TRBV18, the J call TRBJ2-5; D not resolved. The V and J ends lost 1 base and 5 bases respectively, with 8 bases between them. Germline values: CDR1 KGHSH, CDR2 LQKENI. This CDR3 comprises 13 residues. Written as DNA, the CDR3 is TGTGCCAGCTCACCACAGGCCGCGGAGACCCAGTACTTC. It encodes CASSPQAAETQYF.

The sample holds one count of this clone. The rearrangement joins TRBV11-2 to TRBJ1-1; maybe TRBD1 (6 bases). Germline V gene data show CDR1 as SGHAT and CDR2 as FQNNGV. The CDR3 consists of 13 residues. Deletions cut 6 bases from V and 7 bases from J, with 15 bases between. The CDR3 here is CASSLGGWGEAFF. The CDR3 DNA is TGTGCCAGCAGTCTTGGGGGCTGGGGTGAAGCTTTCTTT.

This chain joins TRBV5-4 and TRBJ2-2; a possible D gene is TRBD1 (5 bases). V lost 0 bases, J lost 3 bases, and 6 bases lay in between. The CDR3 totals 14 residues. Per the germline V gene, CDR1 is SGHNT and CDR2 is YYREEE (reference sequence). In DNA form, the CDR3 reads TGTGCCAGCAGCTTGGTCAGGGACACCGGGGAGCTGTTTTTT. This codes for CASSLVRDTGELFF.

The J gene is TRBJ1-2, the V gene TRBV2; 8 nucleotides align to TRBD1. The CDR3 sequence is 14 residues long. V trimming: 1 base; J trimming: 3 bases; junction bases outside the gene matches: 1. CDR1 is SNHLY, CDR2 FYNNEI, per germline. The CDR3 protein is CASSEEQGDYGYTF. CDR3 coding DNA: TGTGCCAGCAGTGAAGAACAGGGGGACTATGGCTACACCTTC.

The rearrangement joins TRBV10-3 to TRBJ1-3; D unclear. V was shortened by 6 bases and J by 4 bases, with 13 bases between the two germline ends. This CDR3 has 14 amino acids. Germline V CDR1 and CDR2: ENHRY, SYGVKD. CDR3 sequence: CAISPDPQGNTIYF. CDR3 nucleotides: TGTGCCATCAGCCCGGACCCACAGGGAAACACCATATATTTT.

The CDR3 spells CACGEPFEQYF. CDR3 bases: TGTGCCTGTGGAGAGCCTTTCGAGCAGTACTTC. The chain links TRBV30 to TRBJ2-7; no firm D call. This CDR3 is 11 amino acids long. The germline V gene has CDR1 GTSNPN and CDR2 SVGIG (reference sequence). Trimming removed 6 bases from V and 6 bases from J, with 12 bases in between. Variable domain in full (rest from reference TRBV30 and TRBJ2-7): SQTIHQWPATLVQPVGSPLSLECTVEGTSNPNLYWYRQAAGRGLQLLFYSVGIGQISSEVPQNLSASRPQDRQFILSSKKLLLSDSGFYLCACGEPFEQYFGPGTRLTVT.

This rearrangement joins TRBV7-2 to TRBJ1-2; TRBD1 matches 9 bases. Germline V gives CDR1 SGHTA, CDR2 FQGNSA. Unmatched junction bases numbered 5, after V lost 3 bases and J lost 0 bases. CDR3 size: 16 residues. This chain's CDR3 is CASSFDRGVSNYGYTF. The CDR3, as DNA: TGTGCCAGCAGCTTTGACAGGGGGGTATCTAACTATGGCTACACCTTC. Drawing the rest from reference TRBV7-2 and TRBJ1-2, the complete variable domain is GAGVSQSPSNKVTEKGKDVELRCDPISGHTALYWYRQSLGQGLEFLIYFQGNSAPDKSGLPSDRFSAERTGGSVSTLTIQRTQQEDSAVYLCASSFDRGVSNYGYTFGSGTRLTVV.

A note on this clone: At the DNA level, this CDR3 is encoded by other sequences in the same sample as well. The V gene is TRBV12-3 or TRBV12-4, the J gene TRBJ2-7, with D perhaps TRBD1 (6 bases). The CDR3 is made up of 12 amino acids. V dropped 6 bases and J dropped 4 bases, with 10 bases sitting between them. The CDR3 bases are TGTGCCAGCAGCGGGACATCTTACGAGCAGTACTTC. Its translation: CASSGTSYEQYF.